This TCR beta chain was sequenced for a study of blood T cell repertoires in COVID-19. Turning to the study itself: Both acute and convalescent COVID-19 samples were obtained from the United States, Italy and Spain. The cDNA or gDNA used as material had been derived from T cells, B-cell-depleted T cells, or PBMCs.

Methods used by the authors: Nucleated cell number was recorded as an estimate derived from reference gene primer amplification. The table came from immunoSEQ multiplex PCR; TCRdb's copy has only in-frame clones and leaves some out. Clone size and the V and J calls come from that table; the DNA yielded D and trimming. The table has about 94,000 clones, 80% seen once. This TCR was sampled from a human donor in a cohort sampled during active COVID-19. Input material: peripheral blood.

CDR3 sequence: CASSFGGRETQYF. The CDR3 DNA is TGTGCCAGCAGCTTTGGCGGGAGAGAGACCCAGTACTTC. The genes are TRBV11-3 and TRBJ2-5; 7 positions match TRBD2. This CDR3 region has 13 residues. Germline V CDR1 and CDR2: SGHNT, YENEEA. J was trimmed by 4 bases and V by 3 bases; bases with no gene match: 2.